This TCR beta chain was observed in a study of T cells in Graves' hyperthyroidism and ophthalmopathy. Across the study: At initial diagnosis, before any treatment had begun, peripheral blood was obtained.

V lost 7 bases to trimming and J lost 2 bases; unmatched junction nucleotides: 5. The V gene's germline CDR1 is DFQATT and CDR2 SNEGSKA (reference sequence). The length of the CDR3 is 13 residues. TCR beta CDR3 sequences were amplified from RNA transcripts. A set of HTBI primers served as the primers for a first-round RT-PCR of the TCR CDR3. TCRdb recomputed calls from the multiplex PCR reads with MiXCR, one row per CDR3 protein. The table records about 420,000 distinct CDR3 sequences, roughly an eighth of them present only once. The table lists this clonotype with a few counts. The chain combines TRBV20-1 with TRBJ2-3; TRBD2 aligns across 8 bases. The TCR originated in a woman in her late teens or twenties with Graves' hyperthyroidism. Specimen: blood. The CDR3 DNA sequence: TGCAGTGGTCAGCGGGAGCCCACAGATACGCAGTATTTT. It specifies CSGQREPTDTQYF.